Following are 10 T cell receptor beta chains from one sample sequenced in a study of graft-versus-host responses after intestinal transplantation. Libraries were prepared by immunoSEQ multiplex PCR; TCRdb keeps only in-frame clonotypes and omits some of them. This table holds about 31,000 clones, roughly 80% found once. Their antigens are not known. This sample comprised unstimulated CD8+ T cells sorted from spleen or lymph node cells, obtained before intestinal transplant. The source is a human donor who received an intestinal transplant.

The chain joins TRBV7-9 to TRBJ2-3, with 7 positions matching TRBD1. The CDR3 runs to 15 residues. The ends lost 7 bases at V and 3 bases at J; junction bases unmatched: 10. Germline V CDR1 and CDR2: SEHNR, FQNEAQ (reference sequence). This CDR3 is CASTSTGDRTDTQYF. CDR3 nucleotide sequence: TGTGCCAGCACCTCTACAGGGGATAGGACAGATACGCAGTATTTT.

The V and J genes are TRBV4-1 and TRBJ2-1; perhaps TRBD2 as D (6 bases). Germline CDR1 is MGHRA and CDR2 is YSYEKL. V was pared by 4 bases and J by 4 bases, with 11 bases between. The CDR3 runs 14 residues. CDR3 DNA sequence: TGCGCCAGCAGCCCCGCTCGGGGGTACAATGAGCAGTTCTTC. Protein sequence: CASSPARGYNEQFF.

The DNA of the CDR3 is TGTGCCAGCAGCTCCGGGACAGGGCACTACGAGCAGTACTTC. Protein: CASSSGTGHYEQYF. This sequence joins TRBV7-8 and TRBJ2-7, with TRBD1 matching 9 bases. The V gene's germline CDR1 is SGHVS and CDR2 FQNEAQ. CDR3 length: 14 residues. The V gene end was trimmed by 4 bases and the J gene end by 3 bases; junction bases not matched to a gene: 4.

The chain employs TRBV9 and TRBJ2-7, with D hard to call. The CDR3 sequence is 16 residues long. V gave up 4 bases and J gave up 0 bases, with 17 bases separating them. Germline V gene sequence: CDR1 SGDLS, CDR2 YYNGEE. The CDR3 coding sequence is TGTGCCAGCAGCTCCCAAGATGCGGCTCCCTCCTACGAGCAGTACTTC. It codes for CASSSQDAAPSYEQYF.

The chain is built from TRBV4-1 and TRBJ2-2; 7 bases fit TRBD2. After removal of 6 bases from V and 7 bases from J, the junction contained 5 bases not matched to a gene. In germline, CDR1 is MGHRA, CDR2 YSYEKL. The CDR3 totals 13 residues. The CDR3 region has the DNA TGCGCCAGCAGTCCTCGGACTAGCGGGGAGCTGTTTTTT. Translation gives CASSPRTSGELFF.

The chain carries TRBV7-9 and TRBJ2-1, with 10 bases matching TRBD2. This CDR3 is 17 amino acids long. The V and J ends lost 0 bases and 4 bases, in that order; junction bases with no gene match: 6. Germline assignment: CDR1 SEHNR and CDR2 FQNEAQ (reference sequence). Written as DNA, the CDR3 is TGTGCCAGCAGCTTAGCGAGGTGGACTAGCGGATACAATGAGCAGTTCTTC. Residues: CASSLARWTSGYNEQFF.

A few counts support this clone. The gene calls are TRBV7-6 and TRBJ2-1; TRBD1 matches at 8 bases. The CDR3 has 15 amino acids. Germline V lookup: CDR1 SGHVS, CDR2 FNYEAQ. V gave up 5 bases and J gave up 6 bases; unmatched junction bases: 9. The CDR3: CASSLEWDRSNEQFF. Here the CDR3 DNA reads TGTGCCAGCAGCCTAGAATGGGACAGGAGCAATGAGCAGTTCTTC.

This clone came up once. The gene calls are TRBV7-6 and TRBJ2-7; the match to TRBD1 covers 7 bases. The trim removed 5 bases at V and 4 bases at J, leaving 8 bases unmatched. The V gene's germline CDR1 is SGHVS and CDR2 FNYEAQ. The CDR3 consists of 14 residues. CDR3 loop: CASSPLGQDYEQYF. CDR3 nucleotide sequence: TGTGCCAGCAGCCCTCTCGGACAGGATTACGAGCAGTACTTC. The whole variable domain, remainder taken from reference TRBV7-6 and TRBJ2-7, is GAGVSQSPRYKVTKRGQDVALRCDPISGHVSLYWYRQALGQGPEFLTYFNYEAQQDKSGLPNDRFSAERPEGSISTLTIQRTEQRDSAMYRCASSPLGQDYEQYFGPGTRLTVT.

As DNA, the CDR3 is TGTGCCAGCAGCCTACTAGCGGGGGAACGCACAGATACGCAGTATTTT. It codes for CASSLLAGERTDTQYF. This chain links TRBV11-1 with TRBJ2-3; 11 bases are a match to TRBD2. CDR1 and CDR2 (germline): SGHAT, FQDESV (reference sequence). The CDR3 has 16 amino acids. The V segment lost 5 bases and the J segment 1 base; nucleotides outside the gene matches: 5. Full variable domain (rest looked up from reference TRBV11-1 and TRBJ2-3): EAEVAQSPRYKITEKSQAVAFWCDPISGHATLYWYRQILGQGPELLVQFQDESVVDDSQLPKDRFSAERLKGVDSTLKIQPAELGDSAMYLCASSLLAGERTDTQYFGPGTRLTVL.

The CDR3 region is CASSVMGAREQYF. The CDR3 DNA reads TGTGCCAGCAGCGTAATGGGGGCTAGGGAGCAGTACTTC. This rearrangement joins TRBV5-4 to TRBJ2-7, with D possibly matching TRBD1 (6 bases). This CDR3 region has 13 residues. V lost 4 bases to trimming and J lost 7 bases, with 15 bases between them. CDR1 is SGHNT, CDR2 YYREEE, per germline (reference sequence).